This T cell receptor beta chain was obtained from a study of identifying expanded T cells in peripheral blood. V was trimmed by 4 bases and J by 2 bases, leaving 13 bases between them. The length of the CDR3 is 15 residues. Germline V gene sequence: CDR1 SGHRS, CDR2 YFSETQ. The assay was immunoSEQ multiplex PCR, and TCRdb's table has in-frame clones only and misses some. The sample includes about 78,000 clones, about 83% of them seen just once. Sequencing was done on a sample of blood. The sequence came from a person aged 18 to 75 in good health. The V gene is TRBV5-1, the J gene TRBJ2-1; perhaps TRBD1 as D (5 bases). The CDR3: CASSTAGWAYNEQFF. CDR3 coding DNA: TGCGCCAGCAGCACCGCAGGGTGGGCCTACAATGAGCAGTTCTTC.